This T cell receptor (beta chain) derives from a study of cytomegalovirus exposure and HLA in healthy donors. The study, taken as a whole, reports: Per a later analysis, HLA-associated TCR beta chains showed more clonal expansion than other, equally common TCR beta chains.

Primers: 60 Vbeta forward and 13 Jbeta reverse. Profiling relied on immunoSEQ multiplex PCR, and the TCRdb table lists in-frame clones only, not all of them. The sample comprises about 200,000 clones, around 86% of which are singletons, and 2.7% rests with the top ten. Notes on this clone: Its cognate antigen is unknown.

Trimming pared 3 bases from V and 11 bases from J, leaving 11 bases between. This CDR3 contains 12 residues. Germline V gene lookup returns CDR1 MNHNY and CDR2 SVGAGI (reference sequence). The rearrangement links TRBV6-6 to TRBJ1-5; D unclear. The TCR comes from a woman aged 40 to 50 in good health and CMV-seronegative. The specimen was PBMCs. CDR3 residues: CASSYAAESQHF. The CDR3 coding sequence is TGTGCCAGCAGTTATGCTGCGGAATCCCAGCATTTT.